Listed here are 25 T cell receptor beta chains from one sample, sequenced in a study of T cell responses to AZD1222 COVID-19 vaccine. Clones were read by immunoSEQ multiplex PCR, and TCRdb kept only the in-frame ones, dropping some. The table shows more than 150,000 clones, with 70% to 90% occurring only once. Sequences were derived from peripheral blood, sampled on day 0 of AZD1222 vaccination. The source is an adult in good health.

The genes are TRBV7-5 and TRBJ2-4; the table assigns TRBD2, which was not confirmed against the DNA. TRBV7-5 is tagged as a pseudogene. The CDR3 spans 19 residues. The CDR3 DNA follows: TGTGCCAGAAGCTCAACGGGGACTAGCGAAGGGCCAGCCAAAAACATTCAGTACTTC. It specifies CARSSTGTSEGPAKNIQYF.

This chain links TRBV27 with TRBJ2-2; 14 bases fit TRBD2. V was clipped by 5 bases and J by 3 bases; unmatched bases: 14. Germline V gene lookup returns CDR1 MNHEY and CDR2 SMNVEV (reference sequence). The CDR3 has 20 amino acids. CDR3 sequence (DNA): TGTGCCAGCAGTCCAAGGACCGGGACTAGCGGGAGTGGGGACACCGGGGAGCTGTTTTTT. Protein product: CASSPRTGTSGSGDTGELFF.

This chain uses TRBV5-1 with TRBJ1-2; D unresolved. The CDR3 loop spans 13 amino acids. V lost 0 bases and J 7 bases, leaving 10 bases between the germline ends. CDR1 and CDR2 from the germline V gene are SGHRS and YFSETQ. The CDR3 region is CASSLELGGGYTF. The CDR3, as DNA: TGCGCCAGCAGCTTGGAGTTAGGTGGTGGCTACACCTTC.

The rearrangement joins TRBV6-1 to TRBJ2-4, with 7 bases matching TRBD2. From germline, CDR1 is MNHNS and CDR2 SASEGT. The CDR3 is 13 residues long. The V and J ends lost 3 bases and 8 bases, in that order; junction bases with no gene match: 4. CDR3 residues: CASSDSRGDIQYF. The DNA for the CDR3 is TGTGCCAGCAGTGATAGTCGGGGGGACATTCAGTACTTC.

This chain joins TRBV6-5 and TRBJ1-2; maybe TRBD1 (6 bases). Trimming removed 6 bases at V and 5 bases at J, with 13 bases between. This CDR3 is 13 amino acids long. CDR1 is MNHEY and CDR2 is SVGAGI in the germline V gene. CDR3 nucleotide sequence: TGTGCCAGCAGCGACAGAGGGGGGTATGGCTACACCTTC. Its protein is CASSDRGGYGYTF.

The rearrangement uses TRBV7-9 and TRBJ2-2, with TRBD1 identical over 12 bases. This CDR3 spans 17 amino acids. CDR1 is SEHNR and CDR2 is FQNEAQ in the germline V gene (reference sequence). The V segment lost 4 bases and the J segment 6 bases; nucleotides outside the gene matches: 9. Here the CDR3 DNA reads TGTGCCAGCAGCTCGGGACAGGGGGCAACTGGGGCCGGGGAGCTGTTTTTT. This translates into CASSSGQGATGAGELFF.

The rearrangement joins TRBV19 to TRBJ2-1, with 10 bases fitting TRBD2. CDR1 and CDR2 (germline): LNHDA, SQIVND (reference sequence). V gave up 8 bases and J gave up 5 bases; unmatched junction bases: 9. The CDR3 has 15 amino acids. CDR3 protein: CASEPLAGVNNEQFF. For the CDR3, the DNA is TGTGCCAGTGAGCCGCTAGCGGGGGTGAACAATGAGCAGTTCTTC.

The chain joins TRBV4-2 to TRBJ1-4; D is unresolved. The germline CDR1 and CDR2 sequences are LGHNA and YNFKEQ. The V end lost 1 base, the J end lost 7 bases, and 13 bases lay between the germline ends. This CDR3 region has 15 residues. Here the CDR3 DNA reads TGTGCCAGCAGCCAAGTTTCAAGCCCAACTGAAAAACTGTTTTTT. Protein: CASSQVSSPTEKLFF.

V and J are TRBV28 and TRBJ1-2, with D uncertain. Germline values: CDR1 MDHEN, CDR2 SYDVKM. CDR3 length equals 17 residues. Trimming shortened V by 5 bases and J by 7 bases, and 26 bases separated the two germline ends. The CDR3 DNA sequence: TGTGCCAGCAGTCCTAAGTTAACATGGGATGGCTTGGGTGGCTACACCTTC. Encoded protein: CASSPKLTWDGLGGYTF.

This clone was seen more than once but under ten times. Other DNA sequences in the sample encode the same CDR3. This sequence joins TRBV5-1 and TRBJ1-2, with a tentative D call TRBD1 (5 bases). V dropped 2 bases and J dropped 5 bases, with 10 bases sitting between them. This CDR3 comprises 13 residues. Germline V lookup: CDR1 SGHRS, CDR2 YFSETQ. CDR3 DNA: TGCGCCAGCAGCTTCGACAGCAATTATGGCTACACCTTC. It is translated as CASSFDSNYGYTF. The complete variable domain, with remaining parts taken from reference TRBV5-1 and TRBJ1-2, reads KAGVTQTPRYLIKTRGQQVTLSCSPISGHRSVSWYQQTPGQGLQFLFEYFSETQRNKGNFPGRFSGRQFSNSRSEMNVSTLELGDSALYLCASSFDSNYGYTFGSGTRLTVV.

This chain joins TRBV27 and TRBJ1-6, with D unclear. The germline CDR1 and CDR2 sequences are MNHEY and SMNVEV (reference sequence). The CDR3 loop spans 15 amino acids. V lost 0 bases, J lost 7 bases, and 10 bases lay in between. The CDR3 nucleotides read TGTGCCAGCAGTTTATCAGACACGGGAAATTCACCCCTCCACTTT. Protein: CASSLSDTGNSPLHF.

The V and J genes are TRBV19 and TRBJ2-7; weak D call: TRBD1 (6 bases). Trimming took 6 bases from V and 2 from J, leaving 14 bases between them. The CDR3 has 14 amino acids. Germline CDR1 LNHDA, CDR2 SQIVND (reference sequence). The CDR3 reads CASSGGRGAYEQYF. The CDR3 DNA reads TGTGCCAGTAGCGGCGGCAGGGGAGCCTACGAGCAGTACTTC.

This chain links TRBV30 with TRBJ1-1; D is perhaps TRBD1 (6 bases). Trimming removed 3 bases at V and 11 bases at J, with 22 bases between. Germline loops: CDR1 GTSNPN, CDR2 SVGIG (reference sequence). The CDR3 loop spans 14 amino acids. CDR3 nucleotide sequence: TGTGCCTGGAGCGGCGAAGGGGGAATTGTGCGTGCTTTCTTT. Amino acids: CAWSGEGGIVRAFF. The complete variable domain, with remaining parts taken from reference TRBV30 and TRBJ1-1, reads SQTIHQWPATLVQPVGSPLSLECTVEGTSNPNLYWYRQAAGRGLQLLFYSVGIGQISSEVPQNLSASRPQDRQFILSSKKLLLSDSGFYLCAWSGEGGIVRAFFGQGTRLTVV.

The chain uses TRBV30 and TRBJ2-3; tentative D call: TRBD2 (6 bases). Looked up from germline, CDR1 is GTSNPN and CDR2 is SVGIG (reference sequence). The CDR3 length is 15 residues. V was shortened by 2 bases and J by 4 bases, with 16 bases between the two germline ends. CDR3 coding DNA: TGTGCCTGGAGTCCCTTAGCGGACCGCCCAGATACGCAGTATTTT. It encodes CAWSPLADRPDTQYF.

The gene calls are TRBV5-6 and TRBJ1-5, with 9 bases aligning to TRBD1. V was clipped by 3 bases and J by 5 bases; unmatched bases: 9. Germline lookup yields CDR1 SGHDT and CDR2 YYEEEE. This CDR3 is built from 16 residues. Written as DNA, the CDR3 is TGTGCCAGCAGCTCGAGGGACAGGGTTTCGGATCAGCCCCAGCATTTT. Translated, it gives CASSSRDRVSDQPQHF.

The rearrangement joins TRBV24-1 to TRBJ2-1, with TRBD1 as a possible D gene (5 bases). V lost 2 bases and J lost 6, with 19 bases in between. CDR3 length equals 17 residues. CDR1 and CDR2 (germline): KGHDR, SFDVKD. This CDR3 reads CATSDYPLTGAGNEQFF. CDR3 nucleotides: TGTGCCACCAGTGATTACCCCCTAACAGGAGCCGGCAATGAGCAGTTCTTC.

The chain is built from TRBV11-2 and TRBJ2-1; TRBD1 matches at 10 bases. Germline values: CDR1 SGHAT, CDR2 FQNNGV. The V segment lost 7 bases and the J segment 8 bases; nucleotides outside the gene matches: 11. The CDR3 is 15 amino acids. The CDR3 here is CASNQGQGVLDEQFF. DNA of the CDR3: TGTGCCAGCAACCAAGGACAGGGGGTATTGGATGAGCAGTTCTTC.

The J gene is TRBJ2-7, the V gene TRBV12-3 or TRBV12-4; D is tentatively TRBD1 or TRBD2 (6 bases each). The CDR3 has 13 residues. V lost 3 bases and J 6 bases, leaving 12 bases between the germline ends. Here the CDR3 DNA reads TGTGCCAGCAGTTTCGGGGGCAAAGGCGAGCAGTACTTC. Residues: CASSFGGKGEQYF.

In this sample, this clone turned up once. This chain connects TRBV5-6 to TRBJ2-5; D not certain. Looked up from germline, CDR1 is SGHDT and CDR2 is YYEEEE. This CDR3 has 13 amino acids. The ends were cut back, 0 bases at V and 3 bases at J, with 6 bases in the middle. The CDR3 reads CASSLVTKETQYF. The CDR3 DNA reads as TGTGCCAGCAGCTTGGTCACTAAAGAGACCCAGTACTTC.

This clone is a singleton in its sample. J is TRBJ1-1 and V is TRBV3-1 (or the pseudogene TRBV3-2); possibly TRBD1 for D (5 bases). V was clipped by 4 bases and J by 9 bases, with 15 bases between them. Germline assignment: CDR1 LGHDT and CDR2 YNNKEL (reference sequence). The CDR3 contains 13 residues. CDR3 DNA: TGTGCCAGCAGCCTTGGGGCCGAGCCACAAGCTTTCTTT. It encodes CASSLGAEPQAFF.

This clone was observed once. As DNA, the CDR3 is TGTGCCAGCAGCTTACCGGGTGGCCGGGGAGGACGAGAGACCCAGTACTTC. Its translation: CASSLPGGRGGRETQYF. The V gene is TRBV7-3, the J gene TRBJ2-5; weak D call: TRBD2 (6 bases). Germline V gives CDR1 SGHTA, CDR2 FQGTGA. This CDR3 is 17 amino acids long. With 2 bases removed from V and 4 bases from J, the gap between germline ends came to 20 bases.

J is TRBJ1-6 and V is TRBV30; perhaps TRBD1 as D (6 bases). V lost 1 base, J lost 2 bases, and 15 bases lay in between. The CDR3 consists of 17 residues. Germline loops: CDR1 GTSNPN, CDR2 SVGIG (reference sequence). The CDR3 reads CAWSANTGIPYNSPLHF. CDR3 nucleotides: TGTGCCTGGAGTGCCAACACAGGGATCCCCTATAATTCACCCCTCCACTTT.

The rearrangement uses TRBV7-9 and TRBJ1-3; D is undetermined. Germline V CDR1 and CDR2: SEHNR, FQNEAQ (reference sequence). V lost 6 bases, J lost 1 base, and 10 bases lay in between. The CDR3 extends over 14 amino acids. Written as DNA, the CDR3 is TGTGCCAGCAGTCTTAGGAATTCTGGAAACACCATATATTTT. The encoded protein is CASSLRNSGNTIYF.

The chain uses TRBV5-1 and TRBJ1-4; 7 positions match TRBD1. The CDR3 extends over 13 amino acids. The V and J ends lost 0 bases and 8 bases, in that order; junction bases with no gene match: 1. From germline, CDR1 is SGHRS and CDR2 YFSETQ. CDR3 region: CASSLAGGEKLFF. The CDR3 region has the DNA TGCGCCAGCAGCTTGGCAGGGGGAGAAAAACTGTTTTTT.

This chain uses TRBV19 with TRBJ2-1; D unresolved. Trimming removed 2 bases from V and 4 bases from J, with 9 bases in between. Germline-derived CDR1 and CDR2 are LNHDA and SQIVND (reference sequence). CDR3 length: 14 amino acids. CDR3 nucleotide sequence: TGTGCCAGTAGTATACGTCTGGTTTACAATGAGCAGTTCTTC. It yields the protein CASSIRLVYNEQFF.